This T cell receptor (beta chain) is from a study of human T cells and chemical hapten exposure. The sample's time point: pre-sensitization, week 0. Treatment denoted: therapeutic diphenylcyclopropenone sensitization with weekly scalp DPC. This clonotype was counted ten times or more. The CDR3 is 17 residues long. Per the germline V gene, CDR1 is SGHNT and CDR2 is YYREEE (reference sequence). The V end was cut by 0 bases, the J end by 9 bases, with 19 bases between. In TCRdb, the RACE reads were re-called with MiXCR into one record per CDR3 protein. Of under 90,000 distinct CDR3 sequences listed, roughly 9.1% are singletons.

This TCR derives from a woman in her thirties or forties with alopecia areata. Some clones in this sample may be carry-over from other donors' samples. The chain couples TRBV5-4 to TRBJ1-6; D perhaps matches TRBD1 (5 bases). The sample in question was whole blood, obtained in connection with sensitization to the hapten diphenylcyclopropenone (DPC). This chain's CDR3 is CASSLVRQTVGISPLHF. As DNA, the CDR3 is TGTGCCAGCAGCTTGGTTCGCCAGACAGTAGGAATTTCACCCCTCCACTTT.